Following are 13 T cell receptor beta chains from one sample sequenced in a study of identical twins. MiXCR, run by TCRdb on the 5' RACE reads, gives a single entry per CDR3 protein. Of some 1,600,000 distinct CDR3 sequences in the sample, 25% to 35% are singletons; the top ten hold around 0.3%. The sequencing input was cord blood. The source is a newborn girl in good health.

The chain combines TRBV5-1 with TRBJ1-1, with 9 bases fitting TRBD1. The CDR3 consists of 12 residues. Germline assignment: CDR1 SGHRS and CDR2 YFSETQ. V shed 7 bases, J shed 6 bases, and the junction held 4 bases outside the gene matches. DNA of the CDR3: TGCGCCAGCCTTTACAGGGGGCCTGAAGCTTTCTTT. Amino acids: CASLYRGPEAFF.

The gene calls are TRBV20-1 and TRBJ2-5, with TRBD1 identical over 8 bases. CDR1 DFQATT and CDR2 SNEGSKA come from the germline V gene (reference sequence). The CDR3 runs to 16 residues. The V and J ends lost 3 bases and 5 bases, in that order; junction bases with no gene match: 14. DNA for the CDR3: TGCAGTGCTAGTTTCGGCGCAGGGGGCAATTGGGAGACCCAGTACTTC. Translated, it gives CSASFGAGGNWETQYF.

The V and J genes are TRBV6-2 or TRBV6-3 and TRBJ2-3, with TRBD2 matching over 7 bases. CDR3 length: 15 amino acids. CDR1 is MNHEY and CDR2 is SVGEGT in the germline V gene. With 6 bases clipped from V and 7 bases from J, the junction kept 13 bases outside the gene matches. CDR3: CASRSASGIWYTQYF. The CDR3, as DNA: TGTGCCAGCAGATCGGCTAGCGGAATCTGGTATACGCAGTATTTT.

The V and J genes are TRBV27 and TRBJ1-6; D not certain. This CDR3 contains 17 residues. Deletions cut 5 bases from V and 2 bases from J, with 16 bases between. Germline V gene sequence: CDR1 MNHEY, CDR2 SMNVEV (reference sequence). The chain's CDR3 is CASSPDLTGAYNSPLHF. The CDR3 DNA reads TGTGCCAGCAGTCCGGACCTAACTGGAGCCTATAATTCACCCCTCCACTTT.

Written as DNA, the CDR3 is TGTGTTTCGACGGCCCTCTATGGCTACACCTTC. It codes for CVSTALYGYTF. The gene calls are TRBV7-9 and TRBJ1-2; D remains ambiguous. The CDR3 spans 11 residues. Germline CDR1 and CDR2: SEHNR and FQNEAQ (reference sequence).

This clonotype occurred a few times. This chain uses TRBV4-2 with TRBJ2-1; 9 positions agree with TRBD2. The V gene's germline CDR1 is LGHNA and CDR2 YNFKEQ. With V trimmed by 4 bases and J by 2 bases, 15 bases remained unmatched. This CDR3 spans 19 amino acids. This CDR3 reads CASSLLSGGVTPAYNEQFF. Here the CDR3 DNA reads TGTGCCAGCAGCCTTCTTAGCGGGGGTGTCACTCCAGCCTACAATGAGCAGTTCTTC.

This chain links TRBV7-9 with TRBJ2-3; 10 nucleotides align to TRBD2. Per germline, CDR1 SEHNR and CDR2 FQNEAQ (reference sequence). CDR3 length: 18 amino acids. V was clipped by 3 bases and J by 0 bases; unmatched bases: 9. The CDR3 nucleotides read TGTGCCAGCAGCTTCCAGTTGCCACTAGCGGGGAGCACAGATACGCAGTATTTT. Amino acid sequence: CASSFQLPLAGSTDTQYF.

This rearrangement joins TRBV6-5 to TRBJ2-1, with TRBD2 matching over 10 bases. Germline CDR1 reads MNHEY; CDR2 reads SVGAGI. This CDR3 region has 14 residues. Trimming removed 5 bases from V and 6 bases from J; junction bases left unmatched: 4. The CDR3 is CASSSGREVNEQFF. The CDR3 bases are TGTGCCAGCAGTAGCGGGAGGGAGGTCAATGAGCAGTTCTTC.

This clonotype was seen a handful of times. The V call is TRBV28, the J call TRBJ1-2; the D gene is possibly TRBD1 (5 bases). The V and J ends lost 6 bases and 7 bases respectively, with 9 bases between them. The germline V gene has CDR1 MDHEN and CDR2 SYDVKM. The CDR3 is 11 residues long. CDR3 DNA: TGTGCCAGCAGGCTTGGGGGTGGCTACACCTTC. Its translation: CASRLGGGYTF.

This chain connects TRBV4-2 to TRBJ2-1; no definite D call. Germline V gene data show CDR1 as LGHNA and CDR2 as YNFKEQ. The V end lost 4 bases, the J end lost 9 bases, and 10 bases lay between the germline ends. CDR3 length: 12 amino acids. As DNA, the CDR3 is TGTGCCAGCAGCCGGGCCCCGGGTGAGCAGTTCTTC. The encoded protein is CASSRAPGEQFF.

The chain is built from TRBV9 and TRBJ2-1; TRBD2 aligns across 13 bases. J was trimmed by 4 bases and V by 4 bases; bases with no gene match: 5. There are 16 residues in the CDR3. Germline V gives CDR1 SGDLS, CDR2 YYNGEE. The CDR3 region has the DNA TGTGCCAGCAGCAAACTAGCGGGAGGGCCTTACAATGAGCAGTTCTTC. This sequence encodes CASSKLAGGPYNEQFF. Full variable domain (missing parts from reference TRBV9 and TRBJ2-1): DSGVTQTPKHLITATGQRVTLRCSPRSGDLSVYWYQQSLDQGLQFLIQYYNGEERAKGNILERFSAQQFPDLHSELNLSSLELGDSALYFCASSKLAGGPYNEQFFGPGTRLTVL.

The chain carries TRBV29-1 and TRBJ2-5; D is perhaps TRBD2 (5 bases). In germline, CDR1 is SQVTM, CDR2 ANQGSEA. This CDR3 region has 12 residues. The V end lost 4 bases, the J end lost 4 bases, and 10 bases lay between the germline ends. The CDR3 DNA is TGCAGCGTTGTACGGGGTTCAGAGACCCAGTACTTC. Translating it yields CSVVRGSETQYF.

The gene calls are TRBV5-6 and TRBJ1-6; D gene unclear. The CDR3 length is 22 residues. CDR1 and CDR2 from the germline V gene are SGHDT and YYEEEE. V dropped 2 bases and J dropped 12 bases, with 39 bases sitting between them. CDR3 DNA: TGTGCCAGCAGCTTTTCATCCTCGGGCAGTTCGACACTCGGGCCCGGGGTCAGACCCCTCCACTTT. This sequence encodes CASSFSSSGSSTLGPGVRPLHF.